This T cell receptor (beta chain) was captured in a study of spatial heterogeneity in lung cancer (dated by TCRdb to the late 2010s). About the investigation overall: Beta-chain transcripts were consistently detected in greater numbers than alpha-chain transcripts, which likely reflects a higher abundance of beta-chain transcripts. Both alpha and beta chains were TCR-sequenced in roughly 200 tumor regions, 64 matched nontumor lung samples and over 55 PBMC samples obtained at surgery. In tumor regions, TCR transcript counts showed a strong correlation with a T cell transcriptional module score from matched bulk RNA-seq. In non-small cell lung cancer, the study quantitatively compared TCR alpha and beta repertoires across several tumor regions, matched nontumor lung, and blood. In the raw uncorrected reads, each unique combination of TCR and UMI appeared more than ten times on average. Nonsynonymous mutation counts, determined by whole-exome sequencing of tumor tissue, were related to features of the TCR repertoire. Points the paper makes about the study in general: A correlation was observed between the number of expanded intratumoral alpha and beta TCRs and the tumor nonsynonymous mutation count. TCR-seq was estimated to cover only approximately 6.3% of tumor T cells for alpha chains and around 12% for beta chains. Counts of ubiquitous and regional expanded TCRs correlated with counts of ubiquitous and regional nonsynonymous mutations, respectively. Confirming at a functional level the hypothesis that regional TCRs recognize regional mutations was considered to require additional single-cell paired TCR alpha and beta sequencing.

From its cysteine to its phenylalanine, the CDR3 spans 15 amino acids. Only the CDR3 DNA stays, 45 bases, in frame from base 1. At the junction V is shortened by 8 bases and J by 3 bases, with 20 bases in between. For CDR1 and CDR2, the germline V gene lists SNHLY and FYNNEI. The time point label, read with the paper, signifies: sample taken at primary tumor resection. The donors were 65 to 85 patients from the lung TRACERx cohort who had early-stage, untreated non-small cell lung cancer. Whole RNA extracted from tumor and nontumor lung tissue, or from cryopreserved PBMC samples, was used for TCR sequencing without cell sorting. A patient was chosen for TCR sequencing only when enough RNA was available from at least two tumor regions. A lung pathologist reviewed the tumor and adjacent nontumor lung specimens before the specimens were selected. Library method: 5' RACE. The sequencing machine was a NextSeq 500. In the TCR library protocol, a unique molecular identifier was attached to each TCR cDNA molecule so that PCR and sequencing errors could be corrected. In the original analysis: TCR identification, UMI-based error correction and CDR3 extraction were performed with Decombinator tools. TCRs above a frequency of 2 per 1,000, corresponding to the top 1% of the tumor frequency distribution, were defined as expanded. Expanded tumor TCRs statistically deemed absent (corrected P<0.05) from at least one tumor region were classed as regional, and all other expanded tumor TCRs were classed as ubiquitous. Rényi diversity was computed with the R vegan package after subsampling each repertoire 100 times to 5,000 TCRs. To build CDR3 similarity networks, amino acid triplet string-kernel similarity was used, and CDR3s were connected when their pairwise similarity was above 0.82. In TCRdb, the public reads were trimmed at Q25 with fastp and aligned with MiXCR, with productive beta chains retained. Each CDR3 protein gets just one entry, which takes the most common genes and DNA from the rows behind it. The V and J calls come from TCRdb's annotation, not from the publication. The sample table holds about 7,000 distinct CDR3 sequences, of which 13% were seen once. The ten largest clones represent 7.5% to 10% of the sample.

This clonotype appeared once. What this receptor recognizes is not known. The sample holds no much larger clone one base away, and base qualities are not on file. One read is thin evidence. The sequencing here drew on lung tumor tissue, taken at surgery. The chain employs TRBV2 and TRBJ2-7; the D gene assignment is ambiguous. This sequence was found in a male donor with early-stage non-small cell lung cancer. In nucleotides, the sequence is TGTGCCAGCCGTCTTATCTCGGACCGCGGCTACGAGCAGTACTTC. It is translated as CASRLISDRGYEQYF.